This T cell receptor beta chain stems from a study of T cell responses to AZD1222 COVID-19 vaccine. Study outcomes and limitations: In a largely white British group with more females than males, clonal diversity was possibly underestimated. Sampled repertoires all dated from after the peak T cell response. AZD1222 recipients seropositive at baseline numbered only five or six.

Sequencing was performed with immunoSEQ multiplex PCR; in TCRdb, only in-frame clones are kept and a portion is missing. The table lists about 130,000 clones, just under 95% of them singletons. Concerning this clone: No antigen is known for it.

Second-dose timings of about 4 or about 12 weeks were pooled. V dropped 4 bases and J dropped 10 bases, with 17 bases sitting between them. The CDR3 runs 15 residues. The germline V gene encodes CDR1 SGHNT and CDR2 YENEEA. This TCR was sampled from an adult who received the AZD1222 COVID-19 vaccine. The V gene is TRBV11-3, the J gene TRBJ1-6; D call uncertain. The source material was peripheral blood, sampled 28 days after the second AZD1222 dose. The CDR3 loop reads CASSSPGPNTSPLHF. The CDR3 DNA reads TGTGCCAGCAGCTCCCCGGGCCCAAATACATCACCCCTCCACTTT.